This T cell receptor (beta chain) was obtained from a study of T cell responses to AZD1222 COVID-19 vaccine. Notes on this clone: As yet, its antigen is unknown.

The assay was immunoSEQ multiplex PCR, and TCRdb's table has in-frame clones only and misses some. The sample shows fewer than 200,000 clones, approximately 90% of them seen only once. Trimming left V 0 bases short and J 10 bases short, with 14 bases between. The germline CDR1 and CDR2 sequences are SGHDT and YYEEEE. The CDR3 is 15 residues long. Regarding the study as a whole: White British people made up most donors, females outnumbered males, and clonal diversity was possibly underestimated. The study reported that nearly half of spike-specific TCRs target unmutated variant regions.

The sample here was peripheral blood, taken 28 days after the second dose of the MenACWY control vaccine. The source of this sequence is an adult who received the MenACWY meningococcal vaccine as a control. The V call is TRBV5-6, the J call TRBJ1-6; D is undetermined. CDR3 loop: CASSLEGPPESPLHF. CDR3 nucleotides: TGTGCCAGCAGCTTGGAAGGGCCTCCGGAATCACCCCTCCACTTT.